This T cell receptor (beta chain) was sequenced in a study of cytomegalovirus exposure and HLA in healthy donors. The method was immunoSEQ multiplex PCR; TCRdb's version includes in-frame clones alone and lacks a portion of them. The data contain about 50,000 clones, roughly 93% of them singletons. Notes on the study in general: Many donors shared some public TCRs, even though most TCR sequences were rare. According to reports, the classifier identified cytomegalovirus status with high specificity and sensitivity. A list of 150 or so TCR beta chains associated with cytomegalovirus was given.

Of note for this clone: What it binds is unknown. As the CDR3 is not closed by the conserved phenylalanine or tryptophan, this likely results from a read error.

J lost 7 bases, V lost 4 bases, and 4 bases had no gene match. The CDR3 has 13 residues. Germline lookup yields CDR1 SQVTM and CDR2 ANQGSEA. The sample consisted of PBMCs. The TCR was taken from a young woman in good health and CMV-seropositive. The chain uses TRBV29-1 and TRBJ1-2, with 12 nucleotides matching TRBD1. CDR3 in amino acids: CSVGGQGAIGYTL. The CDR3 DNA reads TGCAGCGTTGGGGGACAGGGGGCTATTGGCTACACCCTC.